The source of this TCR beta chain is a study of T cells in Graves' hyperthyroidism and ophthalmopathy. Overall study findings and caveats: The authors' 13 V-J model separated ophthalmopathy from stable hyperthyroidism.

On this clonotype: Its antigen is currently unknown.

CDR1 SEHNR and CDR2 FQNEAQ come from the germline V gene (reference sequence). The CDR3 runs to 15 residues. V lost 4 bases to trimming and J lost 5 bases, with 15 bases between them. Amplification yielded TCR beta CDR3 regions, with RNA transcripts as the source. First-round RT-PCR of the TCR CDR3 relied on the HTBI primer set. TCRdb used MiXCR to reprocess the multiplex PCR reads, holding one entry per CDR3 protein. The sample includes 550,000 to 650,000 distinct CDR3 sequences, over 11% seen only once; the top ten take almost 6%. Hyperthyroidism patients were newly diagnosed, had disease duration under 2 months, and were aged 18 to 65 years.

This chain uses TRBV7-9 with TRBJ1-5; D perhaps matches TRBD1 (5 bases). This TCR was sampled from a young woman with Graves' hyperthyroidism that later progressed to Graves' ophthalmopathy. The sample comprised blood. CDR3 DNA: TGTGCCAGCAGCTCTGGAGGGGCGGCTTATCAGCCCCAGCATTTT. This gives the protein CASSSGGAAYQPQHF.